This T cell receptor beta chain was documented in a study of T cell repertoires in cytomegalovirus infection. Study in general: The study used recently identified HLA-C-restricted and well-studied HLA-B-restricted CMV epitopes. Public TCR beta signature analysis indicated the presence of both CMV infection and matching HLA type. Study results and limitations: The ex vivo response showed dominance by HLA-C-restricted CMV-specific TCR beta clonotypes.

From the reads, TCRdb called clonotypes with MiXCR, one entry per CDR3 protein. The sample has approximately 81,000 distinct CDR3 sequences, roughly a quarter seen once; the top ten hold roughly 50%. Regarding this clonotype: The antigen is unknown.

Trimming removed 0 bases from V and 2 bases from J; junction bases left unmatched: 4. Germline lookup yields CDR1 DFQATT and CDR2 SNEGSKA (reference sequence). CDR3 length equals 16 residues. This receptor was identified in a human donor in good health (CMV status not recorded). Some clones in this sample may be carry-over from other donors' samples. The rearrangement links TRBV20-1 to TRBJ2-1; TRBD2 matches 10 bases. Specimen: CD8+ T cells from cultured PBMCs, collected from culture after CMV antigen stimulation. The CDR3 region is CSARDRGLAPYNEQFF. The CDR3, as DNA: TGCAGTGCTAGAGATCGGGGACTAGCGCCCTACAATGAGCAGTTCTTC.